This passage covers 13 T cell receptor beta chains from one sample sequenced in a study of preoperative IRX-2 immunotherapy in early breast cancer. Data came from immunoSEQ multiplex PCR; TCRdb stores just in-frame clones and leaves some out. The sample lists around 34,000 clones, about 95% occurring once. The treatment is: preoperative locoregional IRX-2 cytokine immunotherapy. The biological material was taken from a patient treated with IRX-2 immunotherapy. These receptors were obtained from a human donor with breast cancer.

The rearrangement uses TRBV28 and TRBJ2-5; 7 bases fit TRBD1. The CDR3 is 15 amino acids. Germline CDR1 reads MDHEN; CDR2 reads SYDVKM. After removal of 3 bases from V and 5 bases from J, the junction contained 9 bases not matched to a gene. CDR3 protein: CASSFSGTAGETQYF. CDR3 DNA: TGTGCCAGCAGTTTTTCCGGGACAGCAGGGGAGACCCAGTACTTC.

The chain combines TRBV28 with TRBJ2-1, with 8 nucleotides matching TRBD1. This CDR3 comprises 14 residues. Germline CDR1 is MDHEN and CDR2 is SYDVKM. The V and J ends lost 2 bases and 6 bases, in that order; junction bases with no gene match: 3. The CDR3 coding sequence is TGTGCCAGCAGTTTAAACAGGGGGAGCAATGAGCAGTTCTTC. This encodes CASSLNRGSNEQFF.

This clone was seen only a few times. V and J are TRBV10-3 and TRBJ1-5; unclear D gene. This CDR3 has 16 amino acids. Germline V CDR1 and CDR2: ENHRY, SYGVKD. The V end was cut by 0 bases, the J end by 9 bases, with 18 bases between. This CDR3 is CAISESETWQTSPQHF. DNA for the CDR3: TGTGCCATCAGTGAGTCTGAGACCTGGCAGACGTCGCCCCAGCATTTT.

This clone was counted a few times. CDR3 amino acids: CASSYTSGTPYEQYF. CDR3 DNA sequence: TGTGCCAGCAGTTACACCAGCGGGACCCCCTACGAGCAGTACTTC. This chain joins TRBV6-6 and TRBJ2-7, with 7 bases aligning to TRBD2. This CDR3 comprises 15 residues. Germline loops: CDR1 MNHNY, CDR2 SVGAGI (reference sequence). Trimming removed 2 bases from V and 2 bases from J; junction bases left unmatched: 6.

This sequence joins TRBV5-1 and TRBJ1-1, with D unclear. The CDR3 has 13 amino acids. V lost 1 base and J 9 bases, leaving 13 bases between the germline ends. Germline loops: CDR1 SGHRS, CDR2 YFSETQ. The DNA of the CDR3 is TGCGCCAGCAGCTTGCAGGATCTGGCACAAGCTTTCTTT. This encodes CASSLQDLAQAFF.

This clone was counted a single time. The chain is built from TRBV27 and TRBJ2-7, with D perhaps TRBD1 (6 bases). This CDR3 region has 15 residues. V shed 3 bases and J shed 3 bases, with 15 bases lying between them. In germline, CDR1 is MNHEY, CDR2 SMNVEV (reference sequence). The CDR3 DNA is TGTGCCAGCAGTTTTATCAGACAGGCAGGCTACGAGCAGTACTTC. Its translation is CASSFIRQAGYEQYF.

The V and J genes are TRBV18 and TRBJ2-3; D ambiguous. V was clipped by 0 bases and J by 5 bases, with 15 bases between them. This CDR3 is built from 16 residues. CDR1 KGHSH and CDR2 LQKENI come from the germline V gene. CDR3 DNA: TGTGCCAGCTCACCACCGTCCCGGCGGAGCCTAGATACGCAGTATTTT. This encodes CASSPPSRRSLDTQYF.

The gene calls are TRBV28 and TRBJ2-1, with D perhaps TRBD1 (6 bases). CDR1 and CDR2 (germline): MDHEN, SYDVKM. V was cut by 7 bases and J by 8 bases, with 18 bases left in between. This CDR3 is 14 amino acids long. The CDR3 region has the DNA TGTGCCAGCACCCTAGTCTTCCGGACAGATGAGCAGTTCTTC. Its protein is CASTLVFRTDEQFF.

V usage is TRBV27 and J usage is TRBJ1-2, with TRBD1 as a possible D gene (6 bases). V gave up 7 bases and J gave up 1 base, with 16 bases separating them. The germline V gene encodes CDR1 MNHEY and CDR2 SMNVEV (reference sequence). The CDR3 is 15 amino acids. The CDR3 reads CASNPGQNFNYGYTF. CDR3 sequence (DNA): TGTGCCAGCAACCCCGGACAGAACTTTAACTATGGCTACACCTTC.

V is TRBV5-1 and J is TRBJ1-5; D is unclear. There are 13 residues in the CDR3. Germline V CDR1 and CDR2: SGHRS, YFSETQ. V was clipped by 0 bases and J by 2 bases, with 3 bases between them. CDR3 DNA sequence: TGCGCCAGCAGCTTGGTGGGCAATCAGCCCCAGCATTTT. It encodes CASSLVGNQPQHF.

CDR3 protein: CASSSLAGFQETQYF. The CDR3, as DNA: TGCGCCAGCAGCTCACTAGCGGGGTTCCAAGAGACCCAGTACTTC. V and J are TRBV5-1 and TRBJ2-5, with 10 bases that match TRBD2. The CDR3 extends over 15 amino acids. Germline V CDR1 and CDR2: SGHRS, YFSETQ. V trimming: 3 bases; J trimming: 1 base; junction bases outside the gene matches: 3.

The chain has TRBV6-6 and TRBJ1-1; D is undetermined. Germline assignment: CDR1 MNHNY and CDR2 SVGAGI (reference sequence). The CDR3 has 13 amino acids. The V gene lost 0 bases and the J gene lost 7 bases, with 9 bases spanning the gap. CDR3 sequence reads: CASSYSKGVEAFF. Written as DNA, the CDR3 is TGTGCCAGCAGTTACTCGAAGGGAGTTGAAGCTTTCTTT.

V usage is TRBV19 and J usage is TRBJ2-7; possible D gene TRBD1, 6 bases. Trimming pared 9 bases from V and 0 bases from J, leaving 12 bases between. Germline assignment: CDR1 LNHDA and CDR2 SQIVND (reference sequence). The CDR3 sequence is 13 residues long. For the CDR3, the DNA is TGTGCCAGCCAGGGGTTCAACTCCTACGAGCAGTACTTC. This sequence encodes CASQGFNSYEQYF.